A selection of T cell receptor beta chains follows, all from one sample in a study of blood T cell repertoires in COVID-19. This table comes from immunoSEQ multiplex PCR, and its TCRdb copy is limited to in-frame clones, with some not included. Of about 210,000 clones listed, approximately 80% are singletons. Sample: PBMCs or T cells enriched from blood (not recorded which). Receptors were obtained from a man aged 25-40 years with acute COVID-19. Both conserved end residues are part of each CDR3. The order of the fields is J gene, D gene, V gene, CDR3 protein. D genes are given only for firm matches.

J gene: TRBJ1-2; D gene: .; V gene: TRBV3-1/TRBV3-2; CDR3 protein: CASSQDWASMDYGYTF
J gene: TRBJ1-2; D gene: .; V gene: TRBV5-1; CDR3 protein: CASSLPGDYGYTF
J gene: TRBJ2-7; D gene: TRBD1; V gene: TRBV4-1; CDR3 protein: CASSQDAGTGWEQYF
J gene: TRBJ2-2; D gene: TRBD2; V gene: TRBV5-1; CDR3 protein: CASSLESGGVSGELFF
J gene: TRBJ1-2; D gene: .; V gene: TRBV10-1; CDR3 protein: CASSSSGGYGYTF
J gene: TRBJ1-6; D gene: .; V gene: TRBV7-2; CDR3 protein: CASSLDSGSNLSPLHF
J gene: TRBJ2-7; D gene: TRBD2; V gene: TRBV27; CDR3 protein: CASSGGRWGEQYF
J gene: TRBJ1-2; D gene: .; V gene: TRBV28; CDR3 protein: CASSLIRDYYGYTF
J gene: TRBJ2-3; D gene: .; V gene: TRBV2; CDR3 protein: CASTLLTVPLRYF
J gene: TRBJ1-1; D gene: .; V gene: TRBV5-4; CDR3 protein: CASWREVGTEAFF
J gene: TRBJ1-1; D gene: TRBD1; V gene: TRBV9; CDR3 protein: CASSVSPGQGEAFF
J gene: TRBJ1-6; D gene: .; V gene: TRBV19; CDR3 protein: CASSIGFRGNSPLHF
J gene: TRBJ2-1; D gene: .; V gene: TRBV18; CDR3 protein: CASSPPGGPRGEQFF
J gene: TRBJ2-2; D gene: .; V gene: TRBV6-1; CDR3 protein: CASSEAPLGAGELFF
J gene: TRBJ1-6; D gene: .; V gene: TRBV5-4; CDR3 protein: CASRIPGSPLHF
J gene: TRBJ1-3; D gene: TRBD1; V gene: TRBV5-1; CDR3 protein: CASSPGTAPGNTIYF
J gene: TRBJ1-2; D gene: .; V gene: TRBV5-3; CDR3 protein: CARSLVPGYGYTF
J gene: TRBJ1-2; D gene: .; V gene: TRBV6-4; CDR3 protein: CASTYLMDSRYGYTF
J gene: TRBJ2-5; D gene: TRBD1; V gene: TRBV5-4; CDR3 protein: CASSLDRGFQETQYF
J gene: TRBJ1-2; D gene: .; V gene: TRBV28; CDR3 protein: CASKQAFGYTF
J gene: TRBJ2-1; D gene: .; V gene: TRBV4-1; CDR3 protein: CASSQAENRLDNEQFF
J gene: TRBJ1-1; D gene: .; V gene: TRBV6-1; CDR3 protein: CASSEGALEAFF
J gene: TRBJ2-7; D gene: .; V gene: TRBV7-9; CDR3 protein: CASSPAGPYEQYF
J gene: TRBJ2-1; D gene: TRBD2; V gene: TRBV27; CDR3 protein: CASSTFPPTSGVTNEQFF
J gene: TRBJ2-1; D gene: TRBD2; V gene: TRBV20-1; CDR3 protein: CSASNWASGGYNEQFF
J gene: TRBJ2-2; D gene: TRBD1; V gene: TRBV7-3; CDR3 protein: CASSRRGTGVAAGELFF
J gene: TRBJ2-5; D gene: .; V gene: TRBV4-1; CDR3 protein: CASSLGGPQETQYF
J gene: TRBJ2-1; D gene: TRBD2; V gene: TRBV19; CDR3 protein: CARTPRRGVSGNEQFF
J gene: TRBJ1-1; D gene: .; V gene: TRBV10-3; CDR3 protein: CAISESMRGEAFF
J gene: TRBJ1-1; D gene: .; V gene: TRBV15; CDR3 protein: CATSRDSRLSEAFF
J gene: TRBJ1-5; D gene: TRBD1; V gene: TRBV12-3/TRBV12-4; CDR3 protein: CASSDRGNQPQHF
J gene: TRBJ1-1; D gene: .; V gene: TRBV27; CDR3 protein: CASRGGLEAWGTEAFF
J gene: TRBJ1-1; D gene: .; V gene: TRBV12-3/TRBV12-4; CDR3 protein: CASSLFRGKAFF
J gene: TRBJ1-2; D gene: .; V gene: TRBV6-5; CDR3 protein: CASTTGRGYTF